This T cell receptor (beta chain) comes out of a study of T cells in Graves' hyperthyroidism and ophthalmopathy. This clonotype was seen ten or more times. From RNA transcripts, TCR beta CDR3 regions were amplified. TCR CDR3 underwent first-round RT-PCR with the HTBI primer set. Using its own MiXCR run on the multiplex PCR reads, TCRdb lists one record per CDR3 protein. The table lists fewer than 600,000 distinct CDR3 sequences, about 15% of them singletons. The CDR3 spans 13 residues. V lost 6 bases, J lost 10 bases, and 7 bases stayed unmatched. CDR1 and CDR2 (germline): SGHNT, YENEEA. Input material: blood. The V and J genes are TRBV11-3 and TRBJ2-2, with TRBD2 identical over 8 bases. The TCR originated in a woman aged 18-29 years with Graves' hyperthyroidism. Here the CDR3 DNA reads TGTGCCAGCAGATCGCCAGCGGGAGAGGAGCTGTTTTTT. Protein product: CASRSPAGEELFF. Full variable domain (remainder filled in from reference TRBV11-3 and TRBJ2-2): EAGVVQSPRYKIIEKKQPVAFWCNPISGHNTLYWYLQNLGQGPELLIRYENEEAVDDSQLPKDRFSAERLKGVDSTLKIQPAELGDSAVYLCASRSPAGEELFFGEGSRLTVL.